The 17 T cell receptor beta chains below all came from one sample that was sequenced in a study of PD-L1 blockade in urothelial cancer. Clones were sequenced by immunoSEQ multiplex PCR, and TCRdb holds only the in-frame ones, with some missing. The sample carries 45,000 to 50,000 clones, about 91% recorded once. The specimen comprised PBMCs, sampled around atezolizumab (anti-PD-L1) treatment. The receptors stem from an elderly man with urothelial cancer.

The chain joins TRBV30 to TRBJ2-7, with TRBD1 matching over 9 bases. V lost 2 bases and J lost 4; bases outside the gene matches: 9. Per germline, CDR1 GTSNPN and CDR2 SVGIG (reference sequence). CDR3 length equals 15 residues. The CDR3 reads CAWSNSGQGGYEQYF. Written as DNA, the CDR3 is TGTGCCTGGAGTAACTCGGGACAGGGTGGTTACGAGCAGTACTTC.

The chain joins TRBV5-1 to TRBJ2-3, with TRBD2 identical over 10 bases. With 4 bases clipped from V and 6 bases from J, the junction kept 11 bases outside the gene matches. The CDR3 is made up of 16 amino acids. Germline lookup yields CDR1 SGHRS and CDR2 YFSETQ. The CDR3 protein is CASSLGLAVGADTQYF. In DNA form, the CDR3 reads TGCGCCAGCAGCCTTGGACTAGCGGTCGGGGCGGATACGCAGTATTTT.

The rearrangement uses TRBV6-1 and TRBJ2-4, with 7 bases fitting TRBD2. CDR1 MNHNS and CDR2 SASEGT come from the germline V gene. The CDR3 spans 12 residues. The CDR3 nucleotides read TGTGCTACACGGGCGGGAGCGGACATTCAGTACTTC. It translates to CATRAGADIQYF.

The V call is TRBV5-1, the J call TRBJ2-3; D remains unclear. Germline V lookup: CDR1 SGHRS, CDR2 YFSETQ. Trimming left V 1 base short and J 2 bases short, with 8 bases between. The CDR3 loop spans 14 amino acids. CDR3 DNA sequence: TGCGCCAGCAGCTTGCAGGTAAACACAGATACGCAGTATTTT. This gives the protein CASSLQVNTDTQYF.

V usage is TRBV6-6 and J usage is TRBJ2-7, with TRBD2 as a possible D gene (6 bases). Germline V lookup: CDR1 MNHNY, CDR2 SVGAGI (reference sequence). V lost 6 bases to trimming and J lost 4 bases, with 13 bases between them. The CDR3 length is 13 residues. The CDR3 DNA is TGTGCCAGCAGACGGGACTCGAATTACGAGCAGTACTTC. It is translated as CASRRDSNYEQYF.

J is TRBJ2-3 and V is TRBV7-2; 8 bases are shared with TRBD2. CDR1 and CDR2 (germline): SGHTA, FQGNSA. V was clipped by 6 bases and J by 8 bases; unmatched bases: 7. CDR3 size: 13 residues. In DNA form, the CDR3 reads TGTGCCAGCAGTCCCGGACTAGCCGCTACGCAGTATTTT. Protein sequence: CASSPGLAATQYF. The complete variable domain, with remaining parts taken from reference TRBV7-2 and TRBJ2-3, reads GAGVSQSPSNKVTEKGKDVELRCDPISGHTALYWYRQSLGQGLEFLIYFQGNSAPDKSGLPSDRFSAERTGGSVSTLTIQRTQQEDSAVYLCASSPGLAATQYFGPGTRLTVL.

The V call is TRBV5-1, the J call TRBJ1-3, with TRBD1 as a possible D gene (6 bases). V lost 0 bases to trimming and J lost 4 bases, with 11 bases between them. Germline V gene sequence: CDR1 SGHRS, CDR2 YFSETQ. The CDR3 totals 15 residues. CDR3 bases: TGCGCCAGCAGCTTGGGTCCTGGACAGGGAAACACCATATATTTT. Protein: CASSLGPGQGNTIYF. The whole variable domain, remainder taken from reference TRBV5-1 and TRBJ1-3, is KAGVTQTPRYLIKTRGQQVTLSCSPISGHRSVSWYQQTPGQGLQFLFEYFSETQRNKGNFPGRFSGRQFSNSRSEMNVSTLELGDSALYLCASSLGPGQGNTIYFGEGSWLTVV.

This chain links TRBV30 with TRBJ1-1, with D possibly matching TRBD1 (6 bases). The CDR3 is made up of 14 amino acids. The germline V gene has CDR1 GTSNPN and CDR2 SVGIG (reference sequence). V lost 8 bases to trimming and J lost 1 base, with 17 bases between them. Here the CDR3 reads CAGGLQGRNTEAFF. In DNA form, the CDR3 reads TGTGCCGGGGGTTTACAGGGAAGGAACACTGAAGCTTTCTTT.

This clone was found once. V usage is TRBV30 and J usage is TRBJ2-5; 9 nucleotides agree with TRBD2. CDR1 GTSNPN and CDR2 SVGIG come from the germline V gene (reference sequence). V trimming: 3 bases; J trimming: 4 bases; junction bases outside the gene matches: 3. The CDR3 is made up of 13 amino acids. The CDR3 DNA sequence: TGTGCCTGGAGGACTAGCGGTGGAGAGACCCAGTACTTC. Its protein product is CAWRTSGGETQYF.

The rearrangement links TRBV5-1 to TRBJ2-5, with D possibly TRBD1 on 6 matching bases. The CDR3 has 14 amino acids. V was pared by 4 bases and J by 5 bases, with 15 bases between. Germline V lookup: CDR1 SGHRS, CDR2 YFSETQ. The DNA of the CDR3 is TGCGCCAGCAGCATACAGGGTGGTCAGGAGACCCAGTACTTC. The encoded protein is CASSIQGGQETQYF.

The rearrangement uses TRBV7-2 and TRBJ1-1, with D possibly being TRBD1 (5 bases). Trimming removed 1 base from V and 11 bases from J, with 14 bases in between. CDR1 is SGHTA and CDR2 is FQGNSA in the germline V gene. This CDR3 is built from 13 residues. CDR3 residues: CASSLGGQGGAFF. CDR3 nucleotide sequence: TGTGCCAGCAGCTTAGGGGGTCAGGGAGGGGCTTTCTTT.

The V gene is TRBV9, the J gene TRBJ2-1; 9 bases are a match to TRBD2. The germline CDR1 and CDR2 sequences are SGDLS and YYNGEE. Unmatched junction bases numbered 2, after V lost 0 bases and J lost 4 bases. This CDR3 is built from 15 residues. The CDR3 bases are TGTGCCAGCAGCGTAGCTAGCGGGACATACAATGAGCAGTTCTTC. It is translated as CASSVASGTYNEQFF.

A single count supports this clone. V gene TRBV29-1 combines with J gene TRBJ2-6; D call uncertain. CDR1 SQVTM and CDR2 ANQGSEA come from the germline V gene. The CDR3 contains 13 residues. V dropped 5 bases and J dropped 0 bases, with 5 bases sitting between them. The CDR3 region has the DNA TGCAGCGTTTACTCCTCTGGGGCCAACGTCCTGACTTTC. It yields the protein CSVYSSGANVLTF.

V usage is TRBV6-7 and J usage is TRBJ2-1, with TRBD1 identical over 9 bases. TRBV6-7 is placed among ORFs of uncertain function. The V segment lost 7 bases and the J segment 0 bases; nucleotides outside the gene matches: 10. This CDR3 is built from 17 residues. The chain's CDR3 is CASKGQGLSNSYNEQFF. For the CDR3, the DNA is TGTGCCAGCAAAGGACAGGGGCTATCCAACTCCTACAATGAGCAGTTCTTC.

The chain has TRBV11-2 and TRBJ2-3, with TRBD2 matching over 7 bases. V dropped 6 bases and J dropped 2; count of bases not matched to a gene: 8. CDR3 size: 15 residues. Germline CDR1 and CDR2: SGHAT and FQNNGV. In nucleotides, the CDR3 is TGTGCCAGCAGTTCCTGGGAGGGAGTCACAGATACGCAGTATTTT. Translated, it gives CASSSWEGVTDTQYF.

The chain couples TRBV19 to TRBJ2-3, with TRBD2 matching 9 bases. Germline V lookup: CDR1 LNHDA, CDR2 SQIVND (reference sequence). The CDR3 loop spans 15 amino acids. Trimming removed 5 bases from V and 2 bases from J; junction bases left unmatched: 5. In DNA, the CDR3 is TGTGCCAGTAGTTTCCCTAGCGGGGCCACAGATACGCAGTATTTT. Its translation: CASSFPSGATDTQYF.

The chain employs TRBV9 and TRBJ2-7, with D possibly being TRBD2 (5 bases). The V gene's germline CDR1 is SGDLS and CDR2 YYNGEE. V was shortened by 0 bases and J by 3 bases, with 10 bases between the two germline ends. The CDR3 consists of 14 residues. This chain's CDR3 is CASSVAGINYEQYF. The DNA of the CDR3 is TGTGCCAGCAGCGTAGCGGGGATTAACTACGAGCAGTACTTC.